This record covers a single T cell receptor (beta chain). Its target is unknown. The record originates from a study of cytomegalovirus exposure and HLA in healthy donors. Overall study results and limits: As a later analysis revealed, most CMV-associated TCR beta chains appeared HLA-restricted. The analysis excluded some indistinguishable V segments, including TRBV6-2 and TRBV6-3.

V lost 3 bases and J lost 0; bases outside the gene matches: 5. The CDR3 is 15 amino acids. Germline V gene lookup returns CDR1 SGDLS and CDR2 YYNGEE. PCR was performed using 60 Vbeta and 13 Jbeta primers. As handled by the study authors: Counted up in a later analysis, unique TCR beta chains came to about 80 million, with roughly 11 million shared. Only in-frame clones appear in the TCRdb table, and some are missing; sequencing was by immunoSEQ multiplex PCR. V and J calls and clone size are those listed in that table; D and trimming were worked out from the DNA. The sample consists of about 140,000 clones, 65% to 85% of them appearing once.

The gene calls are TRBV9 and TRBJ2-7, with TRBD1 identical over 8 bases. The sample consisted of PBMCs. The sequence came from a man aged 18 to 30 in good health and CMV-seronegative. CDR3 protein: CASSAGQGLSYEQYF. The CDR3, as DNA: TGTGCCAGCAGCGCCGGACAGGGCCTCTCCTACGAGCAGTACTTC. The full variable domain, its missing parts supplied by reference TRBV9 and TRBJ2-7, is DSGVTQTPKHLITATGQRVTLRCSPRSGDLSVYWYQQSLDQGLQFLIQYYNGEERAKGNILERFSAQQFPDLHSELNLSSLELGDSALYFCASSAGQGLSYEQYFGPGTRLTVT.